The 15 T cell receptor beta chains presented below share a single source sample, sequenced in a study. From the 5' RACE reads, TCRdb called clonotypes with MiXCR, one entry per CDR3 protein. The sample has about 5,800 distinct CDR3 sequences; roughly 71% are singletons. Sequencing was done on a sample of memory CD4+ T cells sorted from a lymph node. Noted subset: memory CD4+ T cells, CD4+CD45RO+CD25-. Every receptor here comes from a female donor with breast cancer.

A word on this clonotype: Being one base from a much bigger clone, this may be a read error. V gene TRBV20-1 combines with J gene TRBJ2-1; D is perhaps TRBD1 (6 bases). Deletions cut 2 bases from V and 11 bases from J, with 13 bases between. Germline V gene sequence: CDR1 DFQATT, CDR2 SNEGSKA (reference sequence). This CDR3 region has 12 residues. The CDR3 region has the DNA TGCAGTGCTAGACCCCCCGGGACACAGCAGTTCTTC. As protein: CSARPPGTQQFF.

In this sample, this clonotype turned up a few times. V gene TRBV20-1 combines with J gene TRBJ2-7; 8 nucleotides agree with TRBD1. CDR3 length: 14 residues. Germline CDR1 DFQATT, CDR2 SNEGSKA (reference sequence). With V trimmed by 2 bases and J by 1 base, 4 bases remained unmatched. The CDR3 nucleotides read TGCAGTGCTAGACGGACAGGGATATCCTACGAGCAGTACTTC. Translated, it gives CSARRTGISYEQYF.

The gene calls are TRBV11-3 and TRBJ2-7; 7 bases are a match to TRBD2. CDR1 and CDR2 (germline): SGHNT, YENEEA. This CDR3 comprises 16 residues. The J segment lost 3 bases and the V segment lost 0 bases, leaving 8 bases of the junction unmatched. CDR3 residues: CASSLDLLRGSYEQYF. In DNA form, the CDR3 reads TGTGCCAGCAGCTTAGATCTTCTGCGGGGGAGCTACGAGCAGTACTTC.

The chain carries TRBV15 and TRBJ2-4, with 9 bases matching TRBD1. V lost 6 bases to trimming and J lost 4 bases; unmatched junction nucleotides: 7. This CDR3 region has 15 residues. Per germline, CDR1 LNHNV and CDR2 YYDKDF (reference sequence). CDR3 in amino acids: CATRRQGGLKNIQYF. CDR3 nucleotides: TGTGCCACCAGGAGACAGGGGGGCCTAAAAAACATTCAGTACTTC.

The V and J genes are TRBV6-1 and TRBJ2-1; TRBD2 agrees at 8 bases. The trim removed 10 bases at V and 6 bases at J, leaving 8 bases unmatched. The CDR3 loop spans 13 amino acids. Germline CDR1 is MNHNS and CDR2 is SASEGT. The CDR3 region has the DNA TGTGCCACTCACCAACTAGCGGCCAATGAGCAGTTCTTC. Protein sequence: CATHQLAANEQFF.

CDR3 nucleotides: TGCAGTGCTAGAGATCTGTTCGGGGTAAACACAGATACGCAGTATTTT. It translates to CSARDLFGVNTDTQYF. This sequence joins TRBV20-1 and TRBJ2-3, with D possibly TRBD2 on 5 matching bases. The CDR3 runs 16 residues. Deletions cut 0 bases from V and 2 bases from J, with 15 bases between. The germline CDR1 and CDR2 sequences are DFQATT and SNEGSKA (reference sequence).

This clonotype has only a few counts. V usage is TRBV5-1 and J usage is TRBJ2-1; D not certain. Trimming shortened V by 2 bases and J by 4 bases, and 7 bases separated the two germline ends. The CDR3 sequence is 13 residues long. In germline, CDR1 is SGHRS, CDR2 YFSETQ. The CDR3 reads CASSFSDYNEQFF. In DNA form, the CDR3 reads TGCGCCAGCAGCTTTTCAGATTACAATGAGCAGTTCTTC.

The rearrangement joins TRBV7-3 to TRBJ1-1; D not resolved. CDR3 length equals 13 residues. The germline gives CDR1 SGHTA, CDR2 FQGTGA. V was pared by 5 bases and J by 0 bases, with 7 bases between. The CDR3 here is CASSEGMNTEAFF. The DNA of the CDR3 is TGTGCCAGCAGCGAAGGTATGAACACTGAAGCTTTCTTT.

This chain uses TRBV11-3 with TRBJ2-5; TRBD1 aligns across 7 bases. The CDR3 covers 16 residues. With V trimmed by 5 bases and J by 0 bases, 9 bases remained unmatched. Germline V gene data show CDR1 as SGHNT and CDR2 as YENEEA. The CDR3 bases are TGTGCCAGCAGCACTACCCGGGGACAGTACCAAGAGACCCAGTACTTC. This sequence encodes CASSTTRGQYQETQYF.

The CDR3 nucleotides are TGTGCCAGCAGCTTTGGCACAGATACGCAGTATTTT. Its translation: CASSFGTDTQYF. The J gene is TRBJ2-3, the V gene TRBV7-8; no definite D call. The V end lost 3 bases, the J end lost 1 base, and 2 bases lay between the germline ends. Germline values: CDR1 SGHVS, CDR2 FQNEAQ. The CDR3 contains 12 residues.

The J gene is TRBJ2-3, the V gene TRBV20-1; D is ambiguous. The germline gives CDR1 DFQATT, CDR2 SNEGSKA (reference sequence). This CDR3 contains 15 residues. CDR3 region: CSIVTLSSSTDTQYF. In DNA, the CDR3 is TGCAGCATCGTGACCTTAAGCTCTAGCACAGATACGCAGTATTTT.

The chain couples TRBV5-4 to TRBJ2-6; unclear D gene. CDR1 is SGHNT and CDR2 is YYREEE in the germline V gene (reference sequence). The CDR3 is 17 residues long. V dropped 3 bases and J dropped 4 bases, with 17 bases sitting between them. CDR3 in DNA: TGTGCCAGCAGCTCCGCACTTTCGTCCATCGGGGCCAACGTCCTGACTTTC. As protein: CASSSALSSIGANVLTF.

A remark on this clonotype: At one end, the junction sequence differs from germline, possibly due to a read error. The rearrangement uses TRBV12-3 or TRBV12-4 and TRBJ2-1; no reliable D call. CDR3 length: 11 amino acids. CDR3 loop: CASSHYSEQFF. The CDR3 DNA is TGCGCCAGCAGCCACTACAGTGAGCAGTTCTTC.

This chain connects TRBV5-6 to TRBJ2-7; D call uncertain. CDR1 is SGHDT and CDR2 is YYEEEE in the germline V gene. The CDR3 consists of 13 residues. The V end lost 0 bases, the J end lost 2 bases, and 6 bases lay between the germline ends. In nucleotides, the CDR3 is TGTGCCAGCAGCTTGGCCCGACCCTACGAGCAGTACTTC. It codes for CASSLARPYEQYF.

V and J are TRBV5-1 and TRBJ2-5; D tentatively fits TRBD1 or TRBD2 (6 bases each). Germline CDR1 is SGHRS and CDR2 is YFSETQ. V was pared by 2 bases and J by 4 bases, with 9 bases between. CDR3 size: 13 residues. The CDR3 nucleotides are TGCGCCAGCAGCTTACAGGGAGGAGAGACCCAGTACTTC. Translating gives CASSLQGGETQYF.